The sequence of this T cell receptor beta chain was determined in a study of blood T cell repertoires in COVID-19. Background on the study: The analysed material was cDNA or gDNA that came from T cells, B-cell-depleted T cells, or PBMCs.

The CDR3 sequence is 16 residues long. Looked up from germline, CDR1 is LNHNV and CDR2 is YYDKDF (reference sequence). With 2 bases clipped from V and 7 bases from J, the junction kept 11 bases outside the gene matches. Assay used: immunoSEQ multiplex PCR; TCRdb lists only in-frame clones, some missing. The table lists over 120,000 clones, around 80% of them singletons. The material sequenced was peripheral blood. The TCR comes from a woman aged 60 to 75 with acute or convalescent COVID-19. This sequence joins TRBV15 and TRBJ2-5, with 9 positions matching TRBD2. The CDR3 sequence is CATSRPRGGRGGTQYF. DNA of the CDR3: TGTGCCACCAGCAGACCCCGAGGCGGGAGGGGTGGGACCCAGTACTTC.